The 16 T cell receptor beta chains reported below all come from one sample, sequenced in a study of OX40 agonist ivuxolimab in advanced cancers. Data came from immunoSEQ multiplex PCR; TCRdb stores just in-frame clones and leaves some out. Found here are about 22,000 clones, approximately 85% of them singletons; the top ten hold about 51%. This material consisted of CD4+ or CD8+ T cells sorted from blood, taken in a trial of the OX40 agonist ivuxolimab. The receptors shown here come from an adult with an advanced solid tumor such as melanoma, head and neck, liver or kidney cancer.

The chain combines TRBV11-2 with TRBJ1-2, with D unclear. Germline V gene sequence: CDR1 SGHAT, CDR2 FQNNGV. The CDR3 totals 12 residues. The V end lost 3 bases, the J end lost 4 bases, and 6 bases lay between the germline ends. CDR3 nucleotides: TGTGCCAGCAGCTTCCCTGGCTATGGCTACACCTTC. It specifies CASSFPGYGYTF.

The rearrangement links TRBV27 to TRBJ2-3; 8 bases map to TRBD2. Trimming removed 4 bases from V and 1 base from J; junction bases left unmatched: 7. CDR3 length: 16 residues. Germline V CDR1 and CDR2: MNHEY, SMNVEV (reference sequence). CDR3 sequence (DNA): TGTGCCAGCAGTTCACCGAAAGCGGGGGGCACAGATACGCAGTATTTT. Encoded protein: CASSSPKAGGTDTQYF.

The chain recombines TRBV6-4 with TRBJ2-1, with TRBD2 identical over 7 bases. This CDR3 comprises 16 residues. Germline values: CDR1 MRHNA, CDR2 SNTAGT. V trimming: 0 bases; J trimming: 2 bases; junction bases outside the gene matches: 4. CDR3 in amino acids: CASSDSGLEPYNEQFF. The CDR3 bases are TGTGCCAGCAGTGACTCTGGACTAGAACCCTACAATGAGCAGTTCTTC.

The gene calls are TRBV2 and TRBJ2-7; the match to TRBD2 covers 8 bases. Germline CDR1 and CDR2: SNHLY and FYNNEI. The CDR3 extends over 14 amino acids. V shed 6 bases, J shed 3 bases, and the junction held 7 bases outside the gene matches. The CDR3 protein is CASRPPGGIYEQYF. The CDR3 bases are TGTGCCAGCAGACCGCCGGGGGGGATCTACGAGCAGTACTTC.

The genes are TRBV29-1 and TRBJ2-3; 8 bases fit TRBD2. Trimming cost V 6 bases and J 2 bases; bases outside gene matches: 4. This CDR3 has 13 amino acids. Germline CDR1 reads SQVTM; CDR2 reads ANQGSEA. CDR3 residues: CSVLAGNTDTQYF. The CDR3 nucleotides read TGCAGCGTGTTAGCGGGGAACACAGATACGCAGTATTTT.

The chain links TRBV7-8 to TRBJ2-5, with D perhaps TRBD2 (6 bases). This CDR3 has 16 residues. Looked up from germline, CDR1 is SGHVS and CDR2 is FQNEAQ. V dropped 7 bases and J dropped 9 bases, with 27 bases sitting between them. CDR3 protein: CASTQEEGKWDPAQYF. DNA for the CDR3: TGTGCCAGCACTCAAGAGGAGGGCAAGTGGGACCCGGCCCAGTACTTC.

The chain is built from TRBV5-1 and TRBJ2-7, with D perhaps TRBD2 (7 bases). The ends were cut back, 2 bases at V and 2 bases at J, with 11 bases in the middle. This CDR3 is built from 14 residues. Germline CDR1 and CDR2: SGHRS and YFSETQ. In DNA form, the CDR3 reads TGCGCCAGCAGCTTAAGGGGGGGAACCTACGAGCAGTACTTC. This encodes CASSLRGGTYEQYF.

CDR3: CASSWRARPTGYNEQFF. For the CDR3, the DNA is TGTGCCAGTAGTTGGCGTGCCCGGCCCACGGGTTACAATGAGCAGTTCTTC. The rearrangement joins TRBV19 to TRBJ2-1, with D unclear. The germline V gene has CDR1 LNHDA and CDR2 SQIVND (reference sequence). The CDR3 sequence is 17 residues long. Deletions cut 5 bases from V and 4 bases from J, with 21 bases between.

The CDR3 nucleotides are TGTGCCAGCAGCTTAGGGCAGGGAGAACCCTACGAGCAGTACTTC. This codes for CASSLGQGEPYEQYF. The rearrangement uses TRBV7-9 and TRBJ2-7; perhaps D is TRBD1 or TRBD2 (5 bases each). Germline values: CDR1 SEHNR, CDR2 FQNEAQ (reference sequence). Trimming stripped 1 base from V and 2 bases from J, with 12 bases between. The CDR3 loop spans 15 amino acids.

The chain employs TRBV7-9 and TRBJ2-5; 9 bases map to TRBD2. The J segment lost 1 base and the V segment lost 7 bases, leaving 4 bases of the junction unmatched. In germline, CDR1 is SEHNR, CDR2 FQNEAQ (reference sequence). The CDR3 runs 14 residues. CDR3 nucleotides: TGTGCCAGCAACCTAGCGGGAATCCAAGAGACCCAGTACTTC. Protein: CASNLAGIQETQYF.

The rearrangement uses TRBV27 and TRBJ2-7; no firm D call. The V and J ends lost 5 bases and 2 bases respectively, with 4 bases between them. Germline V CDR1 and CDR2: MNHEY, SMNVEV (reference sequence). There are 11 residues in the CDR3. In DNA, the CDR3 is TGTGCCAGCAGTAAGCCCTACGAGCAGTACTTC. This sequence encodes CASSKPYEQYF.

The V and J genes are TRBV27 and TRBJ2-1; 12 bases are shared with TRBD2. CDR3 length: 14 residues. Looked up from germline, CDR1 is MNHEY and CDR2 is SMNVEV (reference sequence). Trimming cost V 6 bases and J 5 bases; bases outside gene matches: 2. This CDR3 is CASRRLAGDNEQFF. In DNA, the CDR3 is TGTGCCAGCAGGCGACTAGCGGGGGACAATGAGCAGTTCTTC.

The CDR3 DNA follows: TGCGCCAGCAGGACGGGGGGCTCCTCCTACAATGAGCAGTTCTTC. It yields the protein CASRTGGSSYNEQFF. This chain joins TRBV4-1 and TRBJ2-1; possible D gene TRBD2, 7 bases. The CDR3 is 15 amino acids. Trimming removed 6 bases at V and 0 bases at J, with 12 bases between. CDR1 MGHRA and CDR2 YSYEKL come from the germline V gene.

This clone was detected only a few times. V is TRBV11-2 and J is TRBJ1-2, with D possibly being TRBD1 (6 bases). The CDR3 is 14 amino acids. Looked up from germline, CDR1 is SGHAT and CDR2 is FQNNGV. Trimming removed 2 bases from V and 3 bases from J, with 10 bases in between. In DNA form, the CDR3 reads TGTGCCAGCAGCTTATGGGACATGCACTATGGCTACACCTTC. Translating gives CASSLWDMHYGYTF. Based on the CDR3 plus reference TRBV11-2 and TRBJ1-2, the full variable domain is EAGVAQSPRYKIIEKRQSVAFWCNPISGHATLYWYQQILGQGPKLLIQFQNNGVVDDSQLPKDRFSAERLKGVDSTLKIQPAKLEDSAVYLCASSLWDMHYGYTFGSGTRLTVV.

CDR3 sequence (DNA): TGCGCCAGCAGCCAAACCGGGACAGGGGGATACGAGCAGTACTTC. Translation: CASSQTGTGGYEQYF. V usage is TRBV4-1 and J usage is TRBJ2-7, with TRBD1 identical over 11 bases. The CDR3 runs 15 residues. V was clipped by 2 bases and J by 4 bases; unmatched bases: 4. The germline V gene encodes CDR1 MGHRA and CDR2 YSYEKL.

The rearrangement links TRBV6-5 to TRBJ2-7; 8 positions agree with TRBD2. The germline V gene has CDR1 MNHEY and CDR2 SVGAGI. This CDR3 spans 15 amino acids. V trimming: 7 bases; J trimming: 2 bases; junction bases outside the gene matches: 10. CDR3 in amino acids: CASKVAGGPAYEQYF. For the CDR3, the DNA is TGTGCCAGCAAGGTGGCGGGGGGACCTGCCTACGAGCAGTACTTC.